This T cell receptor beta chain is from a study of patients and donors after allogeneic stem cell transplantation. This clonotype was seen many times. TCRdb recomputed calls from the RT-PCR reads with MiXCR, one row per CDR3 protein. This sample has 10,000 or so distinct CDR3 sequences, with about 6.2% found just once. V was clipped by 6 bases and J by 4 bases, with 13 bases between them. CDR3 length: 13 residues. Germline lookup yields CDR1 SGHKS and CDR2 YYEKEE (reference sequence). The specimen sequenced was blood, either unsorted or a sorted T cell fraction (not recorded which). This sequence originates from a human donor who was either an allogeneic HSCT recipient or a stem cell or donor lymphocyte infusion donor (not recorded which). It is not recorded whose cells these are; they may come from a transplant donor. J is TRBJ1-1 and V is TRBV5-5; D perhaps matches TRBD1 (6 bases). CDR3 residues: CASTLRGATEAFF. The CDR3, as DNA: TGTGCCAGCACCCTGAGGGGGGCCACTGAAGCTTTCTTT. Complete variable domain (other parts from reference TRBV5-5 and TRBJ1-1): DAGVTQSPTHLIKTRGQQVTLRCSPISGHKSVSWYQQVLGQGPQFIFQYYEKEERGRGNFPDRFSARQFPNYSSELNVNALLLGDSALYLCASTLRGATEAFFGQGTRLTVV.